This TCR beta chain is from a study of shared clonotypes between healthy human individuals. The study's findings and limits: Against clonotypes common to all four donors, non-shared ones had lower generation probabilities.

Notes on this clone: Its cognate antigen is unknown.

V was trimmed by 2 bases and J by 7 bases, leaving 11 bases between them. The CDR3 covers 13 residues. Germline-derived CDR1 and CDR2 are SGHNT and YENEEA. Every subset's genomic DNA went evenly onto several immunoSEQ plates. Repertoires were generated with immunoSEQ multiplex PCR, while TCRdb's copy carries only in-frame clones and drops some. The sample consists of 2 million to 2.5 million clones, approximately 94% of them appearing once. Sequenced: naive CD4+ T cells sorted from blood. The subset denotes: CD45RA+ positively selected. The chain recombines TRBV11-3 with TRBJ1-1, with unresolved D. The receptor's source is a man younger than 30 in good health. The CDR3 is CASSLRPSDEAFF. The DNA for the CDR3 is TGTGCCAGCAGCTTACGTCCCAGTGATGAAGCTTTCTTT.